This entry is about one T cell receptor beta chain. The antigen is not known. Every donor was a healthy person donating bone marrow. The PCR ran on 60 Vbeta and 13 Jbeta primers. This table comes from immunoSEQ multiplex PCR, and its TCRdb copy is limited to in-frame clones, with some not included. Found here are about 150,000 clones, under 80% of them singletons; the top ten hold roughly 2%. The CDR3 totals 14 residues. Trimming stripped 1 base from V and 3 bases from J, with 9 bases between. CDR1 is SGHDN and CDR2 is FVKESK in the germline V gene. This sample was included in a study of cytomegalovirus exposure and HLA in healthy donors. Study results and caveats: A later analysis by the authors found several of the most significant clusters apparently linked to common viral pathogens.

V usage is TRBV14 and J usage is TRBJ1-1, with D possibly being TRBD1 (5 bases). The sequenced sample consisted of PBMCs. This TCR was recovered from a man aged 25-40 years in good health and CMV-seronegative. This chain's CDR3 is CASSQAGGYTEAFF. In DNA form, the CDR3 reads TGTGCCAGCAGCCAAGCCGGGGGTTACACTGAAGCTTTCTTT.